A selection of T cell receptor beta chains follows, all from one sample in a study of early T cells in non-severe SARS-CoV-2 infection. MiXCR, applied by TCRdb to the 5' RACE reads, yields one record per CDR3 protein. The sample records 95,000 to 100,000 distinct CDR3 sequences, approximately 11% being singletons. Sequenced material: whole blood. These receptors came from an adult who was a healthcare worker with PCR-confirmed SARS-CoV-2 infection or an uninfected control (not recorded which). Each CDR3 is given with its conserved first and last residue. A D gene is named only where the DNA matches it firmly. The size of a clone is reported for some rows only, either as once, few or many, or as a class for expanded clones.

size	D	V	J	CDR3	DNA
few	TRBD2	TRBV13	TRBJ2-5	CASSPRTSGWETQYF	TGTGCCAGCAGCCCGCGGACTAGCGGGTGGGAGACCCAGTACTTC
few	.	TRBV14	TRBJ2-3	CATGQTDTQYF	TGTGCCACCGGACAGACAGATACGCAGTATTTT
many	.	TRBV20-1	TRBJ1-5	CSARSAGQPQHF	TGCAGTGCTAGAAGTGCTGGTCAGCCCCAGCATTTT
.	.	TRBV12-3/TRBV12-4	TRBJ1-6	CASSPLRQTNSPLHF	TGTGCCAGCAGTCCCCTCCGTCAAACTAATTCACCCCTCCACTTT
few	TRBD1	TRBV7-9	TRBJ1-1	CASSPGQGARNTEAFF	TGTGCCAGCAGCCCAGGACAGGGGGCGAGGAACACTGAAGCTTTCTTT
.	TRBD1	TRBV9	TRBJ1-2	CASSADRDLGYTF	TGTGCCAGCAGCGCCGACAGGGATCTTGGCTACACCTTC
few	TRBD1	TRBV27	TRBJ1-1	CASSPRTGEFLNTEASF	TGTGCCAGCAGTCCCCGGACAGGGGAGTTTCTGAACACTGAAGCTTCCTTT
few	.	TRBV29-1	TRBJ2-5	CSGQDSQGTQYF	TGCAGCGGCCAGGACAGCCAGGGGACCCAGTACTTC
many	.	TRBV6-6	TRBJ1-2	CASSSADNYGYTF	TGTGCCAGCAGTTCAGCGGATAACTATGGCTACACCTTC
.	TRBD1	TRBV9	TRBJ2-3	CASTQRGTVDTDTQYF	TGTGCCAGCACTCAAAGAGGGACAGTTGATACAGATACGCAGTATTTT
few	TRBD1	TRBV7-3	TRBJ1-1	CASSSQGAGVTEAFF	TGTGCCAGCAGCTCCCAGGGGGCAGGCGTCACTGAAGCTTTCTTT
.	.	TRBV19	TRBJ1-2	CASSMFYGYTF	TGTGCCAGTAGTATGTTCTATGGCTACACCTTC
few	TRBD1	TRBV10-1	TRBJ1-1	CASSRDRDTEAFF	TGCGCCAGCAGTAGGGACAGGGATACTGAAGCTTTCTTT
many	.	TRBV6-2/TRBV6-3	TRBJ2-1	CASSLGNEQFF	TGTGCCAGCAGTTTGGGGAATGAGCAGTTCTTC
few	.	TRBV18	TRBJ2-1	CASSLHGTPSYNEQFF	TGTGCCAGCTCTCTCCACGGGACACCCTCCTACAATGAGCAGTTCTTC
.	.	TRBV2	TRBJ2-7	CASKPRDGAYEQYF	TGTGCCAGCAAGCCTCGGGACGGAGCCTACGAGCAGTACTTC
.	.	TRBV18	TRBJ1-3	CASSPAQGGGNTIYF	TGTGCCAGCTCACCGGCACAGGGAGGTGGAAACACCATATATTTT
few	TRBD1	TRBV20-1	TRBJ1-5	CSARRTGGNQPQHF	TGCAGTGCTAGGAGGACAGGGGGCAATCAGCCCCAGCATTTT
many	.	TRBV6-1	TRBJ1-5	CASRFEGDSNQPQHF	TGTGCCAGCAGATTTGAAGGGGATAGCAATCAGCCCCAGCATTTT
few	.	TRBV7-9	TRBJ1-2	CASSLAAGGYGYTF	TGTGCCAGCAGCTTAGCGGCAGGAGGCTATGGCTACACCTTC
many	TRBD1	TRBV27	TRBJ2-3	CASRRDRTTDTQYF	TGTGCCAGCAGACGGGACAGGACGACAGATACGCAGTATTTT
few	.	TRBV27	TRBJ2-7	CASSWRSRGEQYF	TGTGCCAGCAGTTGGCGGTCGCGAGGAGAGCAGTACTTC
few	.	TRBV7-9	TRBJ2-1	CASSLIGPADEQFF	TGTGCCAGCAGCTTAATCGGGCCCGCCGATGAGCAGTTCTTC
many	.	TRBV4-1	TRBJ2-5	CASSQDTEETQYF	TGCGCCAGCAGCCAAGATACGGAAGAGACCCAGTACTTC
.	.	TRBV29-1	TRBJ1-1	CSAVLTDSNTEAFF	TGCAGCGCCGTCCTGACAGATTCGAACACTGAAGCTTTCTTT
.	.	TRBV7-9	TRBJ1-1	CASSLAGARSNTEAFF	TGTGCCAGCAGCTTAGCCGGGGCCCGTTCGAACACTGAAGCTTTCTTT
many	.	TRBV18	TRBJ2-4	CASSPGDGSKNIQYF	TGTGCCAGCTCACCGGGGGACGGATCCAAAAACATTCAGTACTTC
few	TRBD2	TRBV20-1	TRBJ2-7	CSVPQEGRVYEQYF	TGCAGTGTTCCCCAGGAGGGGAGGGTCTACGAGCAGTACTTC
.	.	TRBV24-1	TRBJ2-7	CATSDQPTRYPYEQYF	TGTGCCACCAGTGATCAACCGACAAGATACCCCTACGAGCAGTACTTC
few	.	TRBV28	TRBJ2-3	CASSLPGRVLRTDTQYF	TGTGCCAGCAGTTTACCCGGGAGAGTTTTACGCACAGATACGCAGTATTTT
many	TRBD1	TRBV3-1	TRBJ2-7	CASSQSDRGRYEQYF	TGTGCCAGCAGCCAGTCGGACAGGGGGAGATACGAGCAGTACTTC
.	.	TRBV18	TRBJ1-1	CASSPAPTGAFF	TGTGCCAGCTCACCAGCCCCGACCGGAGCTTTCTTT
many	.	TRBV7-3	TRBJ1-3	CASSLSGSPGNTIYF	TGTGCCAGCAGCTTATCAGGGAGCCCTGGAAACACCATATATTTT
few	.	TRBV5-1	TRBJ1-4	CASSSSFRDAEKLFF	TGCGCCAGCAGCTCCAGTTTCAGGGATGCTGAAAAACTGTTTTTT
few	.	TRBV12-3/TRBV12-4	TRBJ1-2	CASSLRGPLYGYTF	TGTGCCAGCAGTTTGCGGGGACCTCTCTATGGCTACACCTTC
few	TRBD1	TRBV6-1	TRBJ1-5	CASSGGQGNQPQHF	TGTGCCAGCAGTGGAGGACAGGGCAATCAGCCCCAGCATTTT
many	TRBD2	TRBV19	TRBJ2-3	CASSTTSGLVTDTQYF	TGTGCCAGCAGCACAACTAGCGGGTTGGTCACAGATACGCAGTATTTT
few	.	TRBV5-1	TRBJ2-1	CASSLLSRGDEQFF	TGCGCCAGCAGCTTGCTCAGCAGAGGGGATGAGCAGTTCTTC
many	.	TRBV6-5	TRBJ2-3	CASSYSWGQADTQYF	TGTGCCAGCAGTTATAGTTGGGGGCAGGCAGATACGCAGTATTTT
.	.	TRBV5-1	TRBJ2-3	CASRDFTDTQYF	TGCGCCAGCCGGGACTTCACAGATACGCAGTATTTT
many	TRBD2	TRBV4-2	TRBJ2-7	CASSQGLLAGGRRKYF	TGTGCCAGCAGCCAAGGGTTACTAGCGGGAGGGCGGCGGAAGTACTTC
few	TRBD2	TRBV29-1	TRBJ2-5	CSVDPAGGETQYF	TGCAGCGTTGACCCAGCGGGGGGAGAGACCCAGTACTTC
once	.	TRBV7-2	TRBJ2-4	CASSLAGVVTKNIQYF	TGTGCCAGCAGCTTAGCAGGGGTGGTAACCAAAAACATTCAGTACTTC
many	.	TRBV5-1	TRBJ2-3	CASTRETASTDTQYF	TGCGCCAGCACCCGGGAGACAGCGAGCACAGATACGCAGTATTTT
few	.	TRBV28	TRBJ1-1	CASKRELNTEAFF	TGTGCCAGCAAAAGGGAGTTGAACACTGAAGCTTTCTTT
few	.	TRBV20-1	TRBJ1-1	CSASGAKSVNTEAFF	TGCAGTGCTAGCGGGGCTAAATCTGTTAACACTGAAGCTTTCTTT
few	.	TRBV19	TRBJ2-7	CASSIAASHYTYEQYF	TGTGCCAGTAGTATTGCGGCTAGCCACTATACCTACGAGCAGTACTTC
many	.	TRBV6-2/TRBV6-3	TRBJ1-1	CASSWDGRTEAFF	TGTGCCAGCAGTTGGGACGGGAGAACTGAAGCTTTCTTT
few	.	TRBV12-3/TRBV12-4	TRBJ2-1	CASLNWVEQFF	TGTGCCAGCCTCAATTGGGTGGAGCAGTTCTTC
.	TRBD1	TRBV5-6	TRBJ1-3	CASSLDRGGNTIYF	TGTGCCAGCAGCTTGGACAGGGGTGGAAACACCATATATTTT